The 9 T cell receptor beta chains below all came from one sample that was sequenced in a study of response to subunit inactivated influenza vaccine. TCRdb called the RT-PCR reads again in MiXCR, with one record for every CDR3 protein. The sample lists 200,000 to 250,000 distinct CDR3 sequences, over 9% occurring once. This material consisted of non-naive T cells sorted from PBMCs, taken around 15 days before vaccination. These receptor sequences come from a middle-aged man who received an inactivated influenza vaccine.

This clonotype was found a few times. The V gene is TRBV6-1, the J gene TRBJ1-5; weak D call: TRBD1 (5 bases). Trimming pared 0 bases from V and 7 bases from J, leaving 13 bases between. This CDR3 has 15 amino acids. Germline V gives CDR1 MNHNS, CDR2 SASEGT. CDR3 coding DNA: TGTGCCAGCAGTGAAGCGTCGGCAGGGCGCCAGCCCCAGCATTTT. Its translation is CASSEASAGRQPQHF.

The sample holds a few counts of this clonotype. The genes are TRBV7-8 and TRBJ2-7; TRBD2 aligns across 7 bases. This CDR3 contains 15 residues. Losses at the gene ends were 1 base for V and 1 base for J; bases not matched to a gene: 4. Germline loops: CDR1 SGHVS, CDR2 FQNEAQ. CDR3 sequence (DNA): TGTGCCAGCAGCTTAGTTGGCGGGAGATCCTACGAGCAGTACTTC. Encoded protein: CASSLVGGRSYEQYF.

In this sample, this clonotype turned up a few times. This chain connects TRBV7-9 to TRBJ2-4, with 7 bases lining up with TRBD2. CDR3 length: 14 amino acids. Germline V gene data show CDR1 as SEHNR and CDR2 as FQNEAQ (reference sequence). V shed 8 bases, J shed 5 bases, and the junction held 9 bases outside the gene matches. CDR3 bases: TGTGCCAGCTCCGGGGGGAGGGCCGAAAACATTCAGTACTTC. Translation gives CASSGGRAENIQYF. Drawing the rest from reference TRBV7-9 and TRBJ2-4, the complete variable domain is DTGVSQNPRHKITKRGQNVTFRCDPISEHNRLYWYRQTLGQGPEFLTYFQNEAQLEKSRLLSDRFSAERPKGSFSTLEIQRTEQGDSAMYLCASSGGRAENIQYFGAGTRLSVL.

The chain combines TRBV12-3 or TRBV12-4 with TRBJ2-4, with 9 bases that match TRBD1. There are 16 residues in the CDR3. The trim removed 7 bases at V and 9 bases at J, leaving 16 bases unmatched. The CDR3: CASTTSFSWTGAIQYF. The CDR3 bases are TGTGCCAGCACCACTTCTTTTTCTTGGACAGGGGCCATTCAGTACTTC.

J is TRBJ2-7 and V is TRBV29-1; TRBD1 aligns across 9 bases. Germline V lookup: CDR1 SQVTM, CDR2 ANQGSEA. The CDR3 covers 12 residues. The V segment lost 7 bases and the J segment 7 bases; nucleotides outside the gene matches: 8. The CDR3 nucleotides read TGCAGCGCGTTCACAGGGGGCGAAGAGCAGTACTTC. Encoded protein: CSAFTGGEEQYF.

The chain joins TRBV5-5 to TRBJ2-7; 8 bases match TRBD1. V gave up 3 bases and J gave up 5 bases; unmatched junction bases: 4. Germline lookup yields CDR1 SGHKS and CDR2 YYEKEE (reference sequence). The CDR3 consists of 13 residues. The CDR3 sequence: CASSYWTGNEQYF. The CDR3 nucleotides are TGTGCCAGCAGCTATTGGACAGGGAACGAGCAGTACTTC.

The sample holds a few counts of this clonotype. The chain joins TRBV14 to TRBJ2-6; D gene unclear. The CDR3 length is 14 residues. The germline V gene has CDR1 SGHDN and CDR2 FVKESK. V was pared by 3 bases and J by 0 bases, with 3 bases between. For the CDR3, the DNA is TGTGCCAGCAGCCATGTCTCTGGGGCCAACGTCCTGACTTTC. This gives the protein CASSHVSGANVLTF.

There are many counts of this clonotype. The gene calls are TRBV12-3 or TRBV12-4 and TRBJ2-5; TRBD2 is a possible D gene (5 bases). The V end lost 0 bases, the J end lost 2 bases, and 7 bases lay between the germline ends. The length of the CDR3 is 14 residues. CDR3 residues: CASSLALAQETQYF. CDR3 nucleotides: TGTGCCAGCAGTTTAGCTCTAGCTCAAGAGACCCAGTACTTC.

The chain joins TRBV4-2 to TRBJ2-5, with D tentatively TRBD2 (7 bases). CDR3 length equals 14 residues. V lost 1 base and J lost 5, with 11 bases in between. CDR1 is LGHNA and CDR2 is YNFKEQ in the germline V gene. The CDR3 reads CASSQGSGGETQYF. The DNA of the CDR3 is TGTGCCAGCAGCCAAGGGTCGGGGGGCGAGACCCAGTACTTC.